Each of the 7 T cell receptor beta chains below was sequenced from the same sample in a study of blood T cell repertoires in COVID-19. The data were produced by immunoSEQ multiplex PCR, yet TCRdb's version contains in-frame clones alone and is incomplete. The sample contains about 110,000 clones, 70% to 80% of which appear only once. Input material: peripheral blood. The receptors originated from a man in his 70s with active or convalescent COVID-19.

The CDR3 sequence is CASSPQTYNEQFF. As DNA, the CDR3 is TGTGCCAGCAGCCCCCAAACTTACAATGAGCAGTTCTTC. The chain employs TRBV4-2 and TRBJ2-1; no clear D. This CDR3 is 13 amino acids long. Trimming pared 4 bases from V and 4 bases from J, leaving 8 bases between. Germline lookup yields CDR1 LGHNA and CDR2 YNFKEQ.

Here the CDR3 reads CASTNITSYNEQFF. In DNA form, the CDR3 reads TGTGCCAGCACCAACATTACCTCCTACAATGAGCAGTTCTTC. The gene calls are TRBV28 and TRBJ2-1; D uncertain. The CDR3 is 14 amino acids. Germline-derived CDR1 and CDR2 are MDHEN and SYDVKM. Deletions cut 7 bases from V and 0 bases from J, with 10 bases between.

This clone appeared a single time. CDR3 sequence: CATSSLTGEHEQYF. In DNA form, the CDR3 reads TGTGCCACCAGCAGCCTGACAGGGGAGCACGAGCAGTACTTC. The gene calls are TRBV15 and TRBJ2-7, with 8 bases matching TRBD1. The ends lost 3 bases at V and 5 bases at J; junction bases unmatched: 6. CDR3 length: 14 amino acids. Germline V CDR1 and CDR2: LNHNV, YYDKDF (reference sequence). Full variable domain (outside the CDR3, taken from reference TRBV15 and TRBJ2-7): DAMVIQNPRYQVTQFGKPVTLSCSQTLNHNVMYWYQQKSSQAPKLLFHYYDKDFNNEADTPDNFQSRRPNTSFCFLDIRSPGLGDTAMYLCATSSLTGEHEQYFGPGTRLTVT.

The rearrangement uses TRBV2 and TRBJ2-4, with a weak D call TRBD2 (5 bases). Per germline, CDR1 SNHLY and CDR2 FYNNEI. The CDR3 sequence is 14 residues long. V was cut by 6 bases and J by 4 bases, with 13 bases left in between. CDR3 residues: CASSPDGKKNIQYF. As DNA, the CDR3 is TGTGCCAGCAGCCCGGACGGGAAGAAAAACATTCAGTACTTC.

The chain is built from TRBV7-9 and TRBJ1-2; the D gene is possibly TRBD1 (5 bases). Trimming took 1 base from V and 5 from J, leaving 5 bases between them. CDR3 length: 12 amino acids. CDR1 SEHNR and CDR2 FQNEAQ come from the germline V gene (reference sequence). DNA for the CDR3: TGTGCCAGCAGCTTAGGACAGTATGGCTACACCTTC. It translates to CASSLGQYGYTF.

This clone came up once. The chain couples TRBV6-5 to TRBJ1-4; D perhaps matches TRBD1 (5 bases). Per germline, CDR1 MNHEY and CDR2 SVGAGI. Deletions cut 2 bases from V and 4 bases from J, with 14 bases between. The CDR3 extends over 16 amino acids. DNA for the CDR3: TGTGCCAGCAGTTACGGGACGGGGGGGTTTAATGAAAAACTGTTTTTT. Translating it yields CASSYGTGGFNEKLFF.

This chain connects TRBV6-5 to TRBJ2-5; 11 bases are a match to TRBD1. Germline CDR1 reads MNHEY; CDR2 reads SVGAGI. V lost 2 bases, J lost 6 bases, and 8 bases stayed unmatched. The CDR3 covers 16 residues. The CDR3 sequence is CASSYGSGQGAQTQYF. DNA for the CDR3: TGTGCCAGCAGTTACGGAAGCGGACAGGGGGCTCAGACCCAGTACTTC.